This entry lists 31 T cell receptor beta chains sequenced from one sample in a study of OX40 agonist ivuxolimab in advanced cancers. Repertoires were generated with immunoSEQ multiplex PCR, while TCRdb's copy carries only in-frame clones and drops some. The table shows roughly 80,000 clones, with 84% occurring only once. Source: CD4+ or CD8+ T cells sorted from blood, taken in a trial of the OX40 agonist ivuxolimab. The receptors come from an adult with an advanced solid tumor such as melanoma, head and neck, liver or kidney cancer.

This clone has a single count. The chain has TRBV9 and TRBJ2-7; 7 positions agree with TRBD2. The CDR3 runs 16 residues. V dropped 3 bases and J dropped 7; count of bases not matched to a gene: 16. Germline CDR1 and CDR2: SGDLS and YYNGEE. The CDR3 region has the DNA TGTGCCAGCAGCGCCAACGACGGACGACTCGGGGGGGAGCAGTACTTC. As protein: CASSANDGRLGGEQYF.

The CDR3 coding sequence is TGTGCCAGCAGCTTCAGTCCGGGGGCGAACACTGAAGCTTTCTTT. Translation gives CASSFSPGANTEAFF. This sequence joins TRBV7-9 and TRBJ1-1; D is perhaps TRBD1 (6 bases). Germline assignment: CDR1 SEHNR and CDR2 FQNEAQ (reference sequence). V was trimmed by 3 bases and J by 1 base, leaving 12 bases between them. This CDR3 contains 15 residues.

This clone was detected only a few times. V gene TRBV19 combines with J gene TRBJ2-2; no definite D call. The CDR3 covers 16 residues. CDR1 is LNHDA and CDR2 is SQIVND in the germline V gene (reference sequence). V was pared by 3 bases and J by 1 base, with 12 bases between. CDR3 sequence reads: CASSIRSGRNTGELFF. As DNA, the CDR3 is TGTGCCAGTAGTATTCGGTCAGGACGGAACACCGGGGAGCTGTTTTTT.

This clone was seen a handful of times. The V gene is TRBV29-1, the J gene TRBJ2-3; D is undetermined. This CDR3 is built from 14 residues. Trimming pared 1 base from V and 7 bases from J, leaving 15 bases between. CDR1 SQVTM and CDR2 ANQGSEA come from the germline V gene. The CDR3 spells CSVEGGNGLYTQYF. CDR3 coding DNA: TGCAGCGTTGAAGGGGGAAATGGGCTGTATACGCAGTATTTT.

The V and J genes are TRBV7-9 and TRBJ2-1, with D unclear. V shed 0 bases and J shed 3 bases, with 6 bases lying between them. Germline V CDR1 and CDR2: SEHNR, FQNEAQ (reference sequence). There are 14 residues in the CDR3. The CDR3 loop is CASSLASRYNEQFF. Written as DNA, the CDR3 is TGTGCCAGCAGCTTAGCCTCTCGCTACAATGAGCAGTTCTTC.

The gene calls are TRBV2 and TRBJ1-6, with 9 nucleotides matching TRBD1. Germline V lookup: CDR1 SNHLY, CDR2 FYNNEI. V shed 8 bases, J shed 5 bases, and the junction held 7 bases outside the gene matches. The CDR3 runs to 15 residues. CDR3 residues: CASRVGQGNNSPLHF. In DNA, the CDR3 is TGTGCCAGCCGTGTGGGACAGGGCAATAATTCACCCCTCCACTTT.

The CDR3 DNA is TGCGCCAGCAGCCAAGAATGGGTGAAGCGTGTCTACTATGGCTACACCTTC. It yields the protein CASSQEWVKRVYYGYTF. This chain links TRBV4-3 with TRBJ1-2; D not resolved. V was cut by 0 bases and J by 3 bases, with 17 bases left in between. Germline V gene data show CDR1 as LGHNA and CDR2 as YSLEER. This CDR3 spans 17 amino acids.

This sequence joins TRBV11-3 and TRBJ2-3, with no clear D. CDR1 SGHNT and CDR2 YENEEA come from the germline V gene. V gave up 6 bases and J gave up 9 bases, with 16 bases separating them. The CDR3 length is 13 residues. CDR3 sequence (DNA): TGTGCCAGCAGTTCCGGACCCGGAGTAACGCAGTATTTT. This encodes CASSSGPGVTQYF.

V usage is TRBV4-1 and J usage is TRBJ2-5, with a weak D call TRBD2 (5 bases). V lost 0 bases to trimming and J lost 2 bases, with 10 bases between them. Germline V CDR1 and CDR2: MGHRA, YSYEKL. The CDR3 runs 15 residues. The CDR3 loop reads CASSQEGRLQETQYF. As DNA, the CDR3 is TGCGCCAGCAGCCAAGAAGGTCGACTACAAGAGACCCAGTACTTC.

J is TRBJ1-2 and V is TRBV5-1; D may be TRBD1 (5 bases). The length of the CDR3 is 15 residues. Per germline, CDR1 SGHRS and CDR2 YFSETQ. The V and J ends lost 0 bases and 5 bases respectively, with 14 bases between them. The CDR3 sequence: CASSLVLGQEYGYTF. The CDR3 nucleotides read TGCGCCAGCAGCTTGGTGCTAGGACAAGAATATGGCTACACCTTC.

A single count supports this clone. V usage is TRBV7-8 and J usage is TRBJ2-2; 8 bases fit TRBD2. This CDR3 comprises 16 residues. V shed 7 bases and J 2 bases; nucleotides not matched to a gene: 9. In germline, CDR1 is SGHVS, CDR2 FQNEAQ. The CDR3 sequence: CASIPLGGGNTGELFF. CDR3 coding DNA: TGTGCCAGCATCCCCCTCGGGGGGGGAAACACCGGGGAGCTGTTTTTT.

The rearrangement uses TRBV7-3 and TRBJ2-7; D ambiguous. V dropped 1 base and J dropped 1 base, with 2 bases sitting between them. The germline CDR1 and CDR2 sequences are SGHTA and FQGTGA. There are 12 residues in the CDR3. The CDR3: CASSLRSYEQYF. The CDR3 DNA sequence: TGTGCCAGCAGCTTAAGGTCCTACGAGCAGTACTTC. The full variable domain, rest sourced from reference TRBV7-3 and TRBJ2-7, is GAGVSQTPSNKVTEKGKYVELRCDPISGHTALYWYRQSLGQGPEFLIYFQGTGAADDSGLPNDRFFAVRPEGSVSTLKIQRTERGDSAVYLCASSLRSYEQYFGPGTRLTVT.

This rearrangement joins TRBV18 to TRBJ1-5, with TRBD1 matching over 7 bases. Germline CDR1 KGHSH, CDR2 LQKENI. V lost 2 bases, J lost 3 bases, and 7 bases stayed unmatched. The CDR3 consists of 16 residues. The CDR3 DNA reads as TGTGCCAGCTCACCAACGGGACAGTTGCCCAATCAGCCCCAGCATTTT. Amino acids: CASSPTGQLPNQPQHF.

The genes are TRBV7-2 and TRBJ2-1; D may be TRBD2 (5 bases). CDR1 is SGHTA, CDR2 FQGNSA, per germline. V lost 1 base to trimming and J lost 4 bases, with 11 bases between them. There are 15 residues in the CDR3. The CDR3 protein is CASSLGPAEYNEQFF. For the CDR3, the DNA is TGTGCCAGCAGCTTAGGGCCAGCGGAGTACAATGAGCAGTTCTTC.

This clone has only a few counts. The chain couples TRBV7-9 to TRBJ2-3; D might be TRBD2 (6 bases). The germline V gene encodes CDR1 SEHNR and CDR2 FQNEAQ (reference sequence). Trimming shortened V by 4 bases and J by 14 bases, and 25 bases separated the two germline ends. This CDR3 comprises 15 residues. The CDR3 is CASSSNTGLFVHWYF. The CDR3 nucleotides are TGTGCCAGCAGCTCCAATACTGGACTATTTGTGCACTGGTATTTT.

The chain carries TRBV7-1 and TRBJ2-3; a weak D match, TRBD2 (6 bases). TRBV7-1 has ORF status, its function being uncertain. The CDR3 is 15 amino acids. V was pared by 4 bases and J by 8 bases, with 19 bases between. The CDR3 is CASSFPANYGGTQYF. Written as DNA, the CDR3 is TGTGCCAGCAGCTTCCCCGCGAACTACGGGGGTACGCAGTATTTT.

The chain couples TRBV4-1 to TRBJ1-4; the D gene is possibly TRBD1 (6 bases). Germline V gene sequence: CDR1 MGHRA, CDR2 YSYEKL. The CDR3 has 15 residues. The V end was cut by 1 base, the J end by 5 bases, with 11 bases between. The CDR3, as DNA: TGCGCCAGCAGCCAAGGACAGGTCGAGAATGAAAAACTGTTTTTT. It specifies CASSQGQVENEKLFF.

The rearrangement links TRBV11-3 to TRBJ1-1, with 8 bases that match TRBD1. V trimming: 1 base; J trimming: 12 bases; junction bases outside the gene matches: 7. The CDR3 totals 13 residues. In germline, CDR1 is SGHNT, CDR2 YENEEA. CDR3: CASSLGEDREPFF. CDR3 DNA: TGTGCCAGCAGCTTAGGGGAGGACAGGGAACCTTTCTTT.

CDR3 protein: CASSGTGGVGPVYTEAFF. CDR3 DNA: TGCGCCAGCAGCGGTACAGGGGGCGTCGGTCCCGTCTACACTGAAGCTTTCTTT. The chain uses TRBV10-1 and TRBJ1-1, with TRBD1 matching 9 bases. Per the germline V gene, CDR1 is WNHNN and CDR2 is SYGVQD (reference sequence). The trim removed 6 bases at V and 3 bases at J, leaving 17 bases unmatched. The CDR3 is 18 residues long.

This clone came up once. The gene calls are TRBV5-1 and TRBJ2-5, with D uncertain. This CDR3 is built from 15 residues. Germline CDR1 and CDR2: SGHRS and YFSETQ. The V and J ends lost 4 bases and 1 base respectively, with 14 bases between them. The CDR3 bases are TGCGCCAGCAGCCACCGCTCGGCTGTCCAAGAGACCCAGTACTTC. The encoded protein is CASSHRSAVQETQYF. Combining the CDR3 with reference TRBV5-1 and TRBJ2-5 gives the whole variable domain KAGVTQTPRYLIKTRGQQVTLSCSPISGHRSVSWYQQTPGQGLQFLFEYFSETQRNKGNFPGRFSGRQFSNSRSEMNVSTLELGDSALYLCASSHRSAVQETQYFGPGTRLLVL.

The V gene is TRBV5-1, the J gene TRBJ1-6; D gene unclear. The CDR3 covers 13 residues. In germline, CDR1 is SGHRS, CDR2 YFSETQ. Between the trimmed V and J ends, which lost 4 bases and 6 bases, there was a span of 8 bases. In DNA, the CDR3 is TGCGCCAGCAGCCCGGACCGTAATTCACCCCTCCACTTT. Amino acids: CASSPDRNSPLHF.

The chain recombines TRBV7-9 with TRBJ2-7; D uncertain. This CDR3 region has 12 residues. Trimming took off 5 bases at V and 5 bases at J, with 10 bases between the two ends. Germline V gene sequence: CDR1 SEHNR, CDR2 FQNEAQ (reference sequence). The chain's CDR3 is CASSKTFNEQYF. CDR3 bases: TGTGCCAGCAGCAAGACATTCAACGAGCAGTACTTC.

The chain uses TRBV9 and TRBJ1-1; TRBD1 aligns across 7 bases. The V gene's germline CDR1 is SGDLS and CDR2 YYNGEE. Trimming removed 0 bases from V and 2 bases from J; junction bases left unmatched: 7. This CDR3 is built from 16 residues. The CDR3: CASSVGISGGNTEAFF. The CDR3 nucleotides are TGTGCCAGCAGCGTAGGAATTTCAGGGGGAAACACTGAAGCTTTCTTT.

This chain connects TRBV5-8 to TRBJ1-5; no firm D call. The V gene lost 1 base and the J gene lost 6 bases, with 8 bases spanning the gap. Germline loops: CDR1 SGHTS, CDR2 YDEGEE. There are 13 residues in the CDR3. The CDR3 is CASSLSFVQPQHF. DNA for the CDR3: TGTGCCAGCAGCTTGTCCTTCGTTCAGCCCCAGCATTTT.

The rearrangement links TRBV10-3 to TRBJ1-1; 8 bases align to TRBD1. V shed 2 bases and J 9 bases; nucleotides not matched to a gene: 2. CDR3 length: 12 amino acids. Germline V lookup: CDR1 ENHRY, CDR2 SYGVKD. CDR3 loop: CAISEGTGQAFF. In DNA, the CDR3 is TGTGCCATCAGTGAGGGGACAGGACAAGCTTTCTTT.

V usage is TRBV7-3 and J usage is TRBJ2-1; either TRBD1 or TRBD2 may fit D (7 bases each). Trimming left V 5 bases short and J 6 bases short, with 20 bases between. Germline loops: CDR1 SGHTA, CDR2 FQGTGA. The CDR3 has 16 amino acids. In nucleotides, the CDR3 is TGTGCCAGCAGCCGCCTAGCGGCAGGGGGTGGCAATGAGCAGTTCTTC. Translation gives CASSRLAAGGGNEQFF.

The genes are TRBV5-6 and TRBJ2-3; 9 bases agree with TRBD1. With 3 bases clipped from V and 5 bases from J, the junction kept 4 bases outside the gene matches. The germline V gene has CDR1 SGHDT and CDR2 YYEEEE. This CDR3 has 14 residues. CDR3 in DNA: TGTGCCAGCAGCTCCCGACAGGGGGGAGATACGCAGTATTTT. Amino acid sequence: CASSSRQGGDTQYF.

The chain couples TRBV6-5 to TRBJ1-1; 7 positions match TRBD1. CDR3 size: 12 residues. The trim removed 7 bases at V and 7 bases at J, leaving 6 bases unmatched. Germline V gene lookup returns CDR1 MNHEY and CDR2 SVGAGI. The CDR3 sequence: CASTARTGEAFF. The DNA for the CDR3 is TGTGCCAGCACCGCTCGGACAGGTGAAGCTTTCTTT.

The chain carries TRBV5-4 and TRBJ2-3; TRBD2 agrees at 7 bases. Germline trimming cut 0 bases from V and 7 bases from J; bases unmatched to any gene: 11. This CDR3 has 16 amino acids. The germline gives CDR1 SGHNT, CDR2 YYREEE (reference sequence). Here the CDR3 reads CASSLVSSGSSYTQYF. The DNA for the CDR3 is TGTGCCAGCAGCTTGGTTTCTAGCGGTTCGTCCTATACGCAGTATTTT.

The chain employs TRBV5-4 and TRBJ1-2; tentatively, D is TRBD1 (5 bases). The CDR3 is made up of 16 amino acids. Germline assignment: CDR1 SGHNT and CDR2 YYREEE (reference sequence). Trimming left V 5 bases short and J 4 bases short, with 21 bases between. The CDR3 loop reads CASSSEGDGIVYGYTF. CDR3 DNA sequence: TGTGCCAGCAGTTCGGAAGGGGACGGGATTGTCTATGGCTACACCTTC.

The chain has TRBV7-9 and TRBJ2-3; 12 nucleotides match TRBD2. From germline, CDR1 is SEHNR and CDR2 FQNEAQ (reference sequence). With 1 base clipped from V and 5 bases from J, the junction kept 13 bases outside the gene matches. The CDR3 extends over 19 amino acids. CDR3 sequence: CASSLGTSGARGGGDTQYF. DNA of the CDR3: TGTGCCAGCAGCTTAGGGACTAGCGGGGCCAGGGGAGGTGGAGATACGCAGTATTTT.